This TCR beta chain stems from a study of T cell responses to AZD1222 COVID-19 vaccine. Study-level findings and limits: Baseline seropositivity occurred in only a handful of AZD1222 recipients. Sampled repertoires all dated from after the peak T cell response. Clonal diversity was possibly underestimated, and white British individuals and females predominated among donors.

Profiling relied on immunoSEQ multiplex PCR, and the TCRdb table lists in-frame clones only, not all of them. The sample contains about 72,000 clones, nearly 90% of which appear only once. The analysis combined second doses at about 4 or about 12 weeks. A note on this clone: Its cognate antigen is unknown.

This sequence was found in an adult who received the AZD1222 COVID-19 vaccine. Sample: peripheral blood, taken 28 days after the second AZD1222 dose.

The CDR3 DNA is TGTGCCAGCAGCTTAGCTGGACTAGCATCCGGGGAGCTGTTTTTT. Its protein is CASSLAGLASGELFF. The chain has TRBV7-9 and TRBJ2-2; 8 bases are shared with TRBD2. The germline V gene encodes CDR1 SEHNR and CDR2 FQNEAQ (reference sequence). The CDR3 contains 15 residues. Unmatched junction bases numbered 3, after V lost 0 bases and J lost 6 bases.